What follows are 25 T cell receptor beta chains derived from one specimen sequenced in a study of T cell repertoires in cytomegalovirus infection (dated 2019 in TCRdb). The instrument was an Illumina HiSeq 1500. TCRdb applied fastp at Q25 and MiXCR to the public reads, then kept only in-frame beta chains. Identical CDR3 protein sequences are pooled into one entry, listed with their most common genes and DNA. The sample data list hundreds of thousands of distinct CDR3 sequences, and about a third of these were observed just once. Roughly 13% of the sample belongs to the ten largest clones. No antigens are known for them. The treatment or condition label corresponds to: in vitro stimulation with specific CMV peptide epitopes to enrich CMV-specific T cells. Specimen: cultured CD8+ T cells from PBMCs, collected from culture after CMV antigen stimulation. These receptors originate from a human donor in good health (CMV status not recorded). Some clones in this sample may be carry-over from other donors' samples.

The genes are TRBV5-6 and TRBJ2-7; D may be TRBD2 (5 bases). Germline V gene sequence: CDR1 SGHDT, CDR2 YYEEEE. Deletions cut 0 bases from V and 5 bases from J, with 12 bases between. The CDR3 is 14 residues long. Written as DNA, the CDR3 is TGTGCCAGCAGCTTGGGAGGGAGCATCCACGAGCAGTACTTC. This encodes CASSLGGSIHEQYF. Complete variable domain (other parts from reference TRBV5-6 and TRBJ2-7): DAGVTQSPTHLIKTRGQQVTLRCSPKSGHDTVSWYQQALGQGPQFIFQYYEEEERQRGNFPDRFSGHQFPNYSSELNVNALLLGDSALYLCASSLGGSIHEQYFGPGTRLTVT.

The DNA for the CDR3 is TGTGCCAGCAGGGTCCTACAGGGACCCAGCACAGATACGCAGTATTTT. This codes for CASRVLQGPSTDTQYF. The chain links TRBV2 to TRBJ2-3; TRBD1 is a possible D gene (6 bases). This CDR3 spans 16 amino acids. CDR1 is SNHLY and CDR2 is FYNNEI in the germline V gene. V lost 6 bases and J 0 bases, leaving 16 bases between the germline ends.

In its sample, this clonotype was seen many times. The chain employs TRBV6-5 and TRBJ2-1; no clear D gene. Trimming left V 0 bases short and J 7 bases short, with 7 bases between. Germline V gene data show CDR1 as MNHEY and CDR2 as SVGAGI. This CDR3 is 13 amino acids long. The CDR3 protein is CASSYSWGNEQFF. Written as DNA, the CDR3 is TGTGCCAGCAGTTACTCTTGGGGTAATGAGCAGTTCTTC.

The V call is TRBV4-1, the J call TRBJ2-7; D remains ambiguous. This CDR3 region has 15 residues. V was cut by 3 bases and J by 5 bases, with 17 bases left in between. Germline V gene data show CDR1 as MGHRA and CDR2 as YSYEKL. CDR3 coding DNA: TGCGCCAGCAGCCACGTCCCCCTAGGTACCGACGAGCAGTACTTC. Its translation: CASSHVPLGTDEQYF.

A few counts support this clonotype. The V call is TRBV7-6, the J call TRBJ1-1, with unresolved D. The V gene's germline CDR1 is SGHVS and CDR2 FNYEAQ. Trimming shortened V by 4 bases and J by 3 bases, and 15 bases separated the two germline ends. CDR3 length equals 15 residues. CDR3 region: CASSSGTLIDTEAFF. Here the CDR3 DNA reads TGTGCCAGCAGCTCGGGAACCCTCATAGACACTGAAGCTTTCTTT.

This clonotype was observed a few times. This chain uses TRBV28 with TRBJ1-2; D unresolved. Trimming removed 4 bases from V and 3 bases from J, with 21 bases in between. The CDR3 runs 17 residues. The V gene's germline CDR1 is MDHEN and CDR2 SYDVKM. CDR3 residues: CASSYNRDSPGDYGYTF. CDR3 coding DNA: TGTGCCAGCAGTTACAACCGGGATTCTCCCGGGGACTATGGCTACACCTTC.

Comments on this clonotype: An end of the junction does not agree with germline; a read error may underlie this. This sequence joins TRBV6-2 or TRBV6-3 and TRBJ2-2; D is possibly TRBD1 (5 bases). Germline assignment: CDR1 MNHEY and CDR2 SVGEGT. The length of the CDR3 is 15 residues. CDR3 coding DNA: TGTGCCAACAGTTGGATCGGACATTCCACCGGGGAGCTGTTTTTT. Its translation: CANSWIGHSTGELFF.

This clonotype occurred a few times. The rearrangement uses TRBV20-1 and TRBJ2-7; 13 nucleotides agree with TRBD2. Losses at the gene ends were 5 bases for V and 4 bases for J; bases not matched to a gene: 14. This CDR3 has 17 residues. Germline CDR1 and CDR2: DFQATT and SNEGSKA (reference sequence). The CDR3 spells CSAVSSGTSGAVYEQYV. CDR3 nucleotides: TGCAGTGCTGTGTCATCCGGGACTAGCGGGGCCGTGTACGAGCAGTACGTC.

This clonotype was seen a handful of times. J is TRBJ2-5 and V is TRBV5-4; D might be TRBD1 (6 bases). Germline CDR1 reads SGHNT; CDR2 reads YYREEE (reference sequence). Trimming removed 4 bases at V and 5 bases at J, with 21 bases between. There are 16 residues in the CDR3. In nucleotides, the CDR3 is TGTGCCAGCAGCCCAATAGAACAGGGCTACCTGGAGACCCAGTACTTC. Translation gives CASSPIEQGYLETQYF.

This clonotype was seen at least ten times. The chain joins TRBV7-6 to TRBJ2-1, with 10 bases matching TRBD1. CDR1 and CDR2 from the germline V gene are SGHVS and FNYEAQ. Trimming cost V 5 bases and J 9 bases; bases outside gene matches: 16. CDR3 length: 17 residues. In nucleotides, the CDR3 is TGTGCCAGCAGCCCCGAGAGGGTGAGACAGGGGGCGAGTGAGCAGTTCTTC. Protein sequence: CASSPERVRQGASEQFF. The whole variable domain, remainder taken from reference TRBV7-6 and TRBJ2-1, is GAGVSQSPRYKVTKRGQDVALRCDPISGHVSLYWYRQALGQGPEFLTYFNYEAQQDKSGLPNDRFSAERPEGSISTLTIQRTEQRDSAMYRCASSPERVRQGASEQFFGPGTRLTVL.

This clonotype was detected many times. The chain joins TRBV7-9 to TRBJ2-3, with D uncertain. Germline V gives CDR1 SEHNR, CDR2 FQNEAQ (reference sequence). V was cut by 8 bases and J by 4 bases, with 1 base left in between. There are 9 residues in the CDR3. The CDR3 nucleotides read TGTGCCAGCCCAGATACGCAGTATTTT. It codes for CASPDTQYF.

The sample holds many counts of this clonotype. V usage is TRBV7-9 and J usage is TRBJ2-7, with D perhaps matching TRBD1 (6 bases). This CDR3 is built from 15 residues. Deletions cut 5 bases from V and 3 bases from J, with 17 bases between. Germline V gene lookup returns CDR1 SEHNR and CDR2 FQNEAQ (reference sequence). The CDR3 sequence: CASSPPSGQNYEQYV. CDR3 bases: TGTGCCAGCAGCCCCCCCTCCGGACAGAACTACGAGCAGTACGTC.

J is TRBJ1-1 and V is TRBV20-1; D possibly corresponds to TRBD1 (6 bases). This CDR3 has 16 amino acids. Looked up from germline, CDR1 is DFQATT and CDR2 is SNEGSKA (reference sequence). V lost 1 base, J lost 4 bases, and 19 bases lay in between. The CDR3 spells CSARASPSAGVTEAFF. DNA for the CDR3: TGCAGTGCTAGAGCGAGCCCCTCGGCAGGGGTCACTGAAGCTTTCTTT.

The rearrangement links TRBV27 to TRBJ1-1; no firm D call. The V end lost 5 bases, the J end lost 1 base, and 11 bases lay between the germline ends. CDR1 and CDR2 (germline): MNHEY, SMNVEV (reference sequence). CDR3 length equals 14 residues. CDR3 nucleotides: TGTGCCAGCAGTCCCCTTAGGGCGAACACTGAAGCTTTCTTT. It translates to CASSPLRANTEAFF.

This clonotype was counted only a few times. The gene calls are TRBV20-1 and TRBJ2-3; TRBD2 matches 9 bases. Germline CDR1 is DFQATT and CDR2 is SNEGSKA (reference sequence). V was clipped by 2 bases and J by 0 bases; unmatched bases: 6. CDR3 size: 16 residues. The CDR3 DNA reads as TGCAGTGCTAGACTAGCGGGGTATTCAAGCACAGATACGCAGTATTTT. Translation gives CSARLAGYSSTDTQYF.

This clonotype has only one observation. The rearrangement links TRBV27 to TRBJ1-1, with 8 bases fitting TRBD1. From germline, CDR1 is MNHEY and CDR2 SMNVEV (reference sequence). The CDR3 loop spans 15 amino acids. Losses at the gene ends were 3 bases for V and 0 bases for J; bases not matched to a gene: 3. CDR3 region: CASSFIQGVNTEAFF. In nucleotides, the CDR3 is TGTGCCAGCAGTTTCATACAGGGGGTGAACACTGAAGCTTTCTTT.

Many counts were recorded for this clonotype. This chain joins TRBV27 and TRBJ1-1; perhaps TRBD1 as D (5 bases). Trimming removed 3 bases at V and 1 base at J, with 9 bases between. This CDR3 contains 14 residues. The V gene's germline CDR1 is MNHEY and CDR2 SMNVEV (reference sequence). CDR3 residues: CASSLGTQNTEAFF. CDR3 nucleotides: TGTGCCAGCAGTTTGGGGACCCAGAACACTGAAGCTTTCTTT.

DNA for the CDR3: TGTGCCAGCAGGACTCCGGGGGCCCTCTCCTACGAGCAGTACTTC. Translation gives CASRTPGALSYEQYF. The V gene is TRBV2, the J gene TRBJ2-7; possibly TRBD1 or TRBD2 for D (6 bases each). This CDR3 has 15 residues. The germline V and J ends were trimmed by 6 bases and 0 bases, with 15 bases remaining between them. Per the germline V gene, CDR1 is SNHLY and CDR2 is FYNNEI.

This clonotype occurred a few times. The V call is TRBV4-3, the J call TRBJ1-1, with D perhaps TRBD1 (5 bases). The CDR3 contains 16 residues. CDR1 LGHNA and CDR2 YSLEER come from the germline V gene. V lost 4 bases and J lost 3, with 18 bases in between. The CDR3 nucleotides read TGCGCCAGCAGCCCCCAGATGGGGAGGGGAGACACTGAAGCTTTCTTT. Its translation is CASSPQMGRGDTEAFF.

The chain carries TRBV7-9 and TRBJ2-5; 10 bases agree with TRBD1. The V segment lost 6 bases and the J segment 5 bases; nucleotides outside the gene matches: 12. The CDR3 totals 16 residues. The germline V gene has CDR1 SEHNR and CDR2 FQNEAQ (reference sequence). CDR3 sequence reads: CASSFSDRGLGETQYF. In DNA, the CDR3 is TGTGCCAGCAGTTTCTCCGACAGGGGGCTCGGGGAGACCCAGTACTTC.

The J gene is TRBJ2-4, the V gene TRBV2; 7 bases map to TRBD2. The V segment lost 7 bases and the J segment 0 bases; nucleotides outside the gene matches: 6. The CDR3 runs to 15 residues. Germline values: CDR1 SNHLY, CDR2 FYNNEI. Here the CDR3 reads CASNLPGGAKNIQYF. The DNA for the CDR3 is TGTGCCAGCAACCTCCCGGGGGGAGCCAAAAACATTCAGTACTTC. Drawing the rest from reference TRBV2 and TRBJ2-4, the complete variable domain is EPEVTQTPSHQVTQMGQEVILRCVPISNHLYFYWYRQILGQKVEFLVSFYNNEISEKSEIFDDQFSVERPDGSNFTLKIRSTKLEDSAMYFCASNLPGGAKNIQYFGAGTRLSVL.

The chain is built from TRBV7-2 and TRBJ1-5, with D perhaps TRBD1 (6 bases). Germline V CDR1 and CDR2: SGHTA, FQGNSA. This CDR3 has 14 amino acids. The V end lost 4 bases, the J end lost 11 bases, and 18 bases lay between the germline ends. CDR3 sequence (DNA): TGTGCCAGCAGCTATGCGGGGGCCCCACAGGCCCAGCATTTT. Amino acids: CASSYAGAPQAQHF.

There are a few counts of this clonotype. The gene calls are TRBV2 and TRBJ2-3, with 7 bases aligning to TRBD2. Trimming cost V 7 bases and J 10 bases; bases outside gene matches: 8. The CDR3 extends over 12 amino acids. Germline V gene sequence: CDR1 SNHLY, CDR2 FYNNEI. The CDR3 spells CASKGLRLAQYF. CDR3 in DNA: TGTGCCAGCAAGGGACTACGACTGGCGCAGTATTTT. Full variable domain (remainder filled in from reference TRBV2 and TRBJ2-3): EPEVTQTPSHQVTQMGQEVILRCVPISNHLYFYWYRQILGQKVEFLVSFYNNEISEKSEIFDDQFSVERPDGSNFTLKIRSTKLEDSAMYFCASKGLRLAQYFGPGTRLTVL.

The count of this clonotype is one. V and J are TRBV4-1 and TRBJ2-1; D is ambiguous. V was trimmed by 3 bases and J by 7 bases, leaving 10 bases between them. This CDR3 is 13 amino acids long. Per the germline V gene, CDR1 is MGHRA and CDR2 is YSYEKL. The DNA for the CDR3 is TGCGCCAGCAGCCAGGGGTTTGGGAATGAGCAGTTCTTC. Translating it yields CASSQGFGNEQFF.

This clonotype was counted between two and nine times. The gene calls are TRBV4-1 and TRBJ2-5; 8 bases map to TRBD2. V shed 5 bases and J 1 base; nucleotides not matched to a gene: 12. In germline, CDR1 is MGHRA, CDR2 YSYEKL. CDR3 length: 17 residues. The CDR3 DNA follows: TGCGCCAGCAGCACGGGGGGGCTGGGTAGGAGCCAAGAGACCCAGTACTTC. Translated, it gives CASSTGGLGRSQETQYF.